A selection of T cell receptor beta chains follows, all from one sample in a study of blood T cells in healthy people across ages. TCRdb re-called the 5' RACE reads with MiXCR, one entry per CDR3 protein. The sample holds roughly 1.4 million distinct CDR3 sequences, 55% to 75% seen once. The specimen was blood. The receptors stem from a man between 18 and 29 years old in good health. Each CDR3 is given with its conserved first and last residue. The order of the fields is V gene, J gene, CDR3 protein.

V: TRBV9; J: TRBJ2-3; CDR3: CASSTRTSGRGRDTQYF
V: TRBV4-1; J: TRBJ1-2; CDR3: CASSQDLPGYYGYTF
V: TRBV6-1; J: -; CDR3: CASSARDTYEQYF
V: TRBV21-1; J: -; CDR3: CASSKPSETQYF
V: TRBV6-2/TRBV6-3; J: TRBJ2-5; CDR3: CASSYLRDRGETQYF
V: TRBV7-6; J: TRBJ1-2; CDR3: CASSLEAGQLYGYTF
V: TRBV18; J: TRBJ1-2; CDR3: CASSPLHLGQNYGYTF
V: TRBV29-1; J: TRBJ1-1; CDR3: CSGERVPEAFF
V: TRBV12-5; J: TRBJ2-1; CDR3: CASGFPPLAGRNEQFF
V: TRBV2; J: -; CDR3: CASTNSGGPYEQYF
V: TRBV4-1; J: -; CDR3: CASSQEGTTLRETQYF
V: TRBV4-1; J: TRBJ2-5; CDR3: CASSPGTDGTQYF
V: TRBV20-1; J: TRBJ1-2; CDR3: CSANTGTDTNGYTF
V: TRBV7-2; J: TRBJ1-6; CDR3: CASSSPGIYNSPLHF
V: TRBV12-3/TRBV12-4; J: TRBJ1-2; CDR3: CASRPSLGGAIRGYTF
V: TRBV7-2; J: TRBJ2-1; CDR3: CASSFPASGGVDEQFF
V: TRBV18; J: TRBJ2-1; CDR3: CASSPTAGLMGNEQFF
V: TRBV12-3/TRBV12-4; J: TRBJ1-1; CDR3: CASSFFLGKEEAFF
V: TRBV4-1; J: TRBJ2-6; CDR3: CASSQGGRGRTGANVLTF
V: TRBV11-2; J: TRBJ2-7; CDR3: CASSLASSEHYEQYF
V: TRBV29-1; J: TRBJ2-7; CDR3: CSLVITGFCEQYF
V: TRBV3-1; J: TRBJ2-7; CDR3: CASSQGAGGLLYEQYF
V: TRBV29-1; J: TRBJ2-3; CDR3: CSVVISLARPDTQYF
V: TRBV2; J: TRBJ2-2; CDR3: CASTLTGTGELFF
V: TRBV7-2; J: TRBJ2-1; CDR3: CASSLIPSGGAYEQFF
V: TRBV4-3; J: TRBJ2-1; CDR3: CASSQDLAGGNEQFF
V: TRBV27; J: TRBJ2-2; CDR3: CASSRDRVNAGELFF
V: TRBV6-1; J: TRBJ1-2; CDR3: CASTPPETGLGFYYGYTF